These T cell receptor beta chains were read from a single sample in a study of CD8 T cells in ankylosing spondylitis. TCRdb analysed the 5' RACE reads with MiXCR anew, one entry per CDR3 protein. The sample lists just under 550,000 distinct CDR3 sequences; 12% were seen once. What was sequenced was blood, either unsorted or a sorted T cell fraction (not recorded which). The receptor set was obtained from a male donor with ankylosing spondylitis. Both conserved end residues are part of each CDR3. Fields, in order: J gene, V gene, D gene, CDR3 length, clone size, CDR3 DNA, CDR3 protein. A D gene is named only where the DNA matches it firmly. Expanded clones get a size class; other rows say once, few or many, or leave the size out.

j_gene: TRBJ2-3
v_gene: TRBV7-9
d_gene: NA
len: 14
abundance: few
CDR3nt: TGTGCCAGCAGCTTGGCACAGGGCGGCGATACGCAGTATTTT
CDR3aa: CASSLAQGGDTQYF

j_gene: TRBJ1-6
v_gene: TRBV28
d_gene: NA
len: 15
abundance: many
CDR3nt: TGTGCCAGCAAGCCCGGGACACTTTATAATTCACCCCTCCACTTT
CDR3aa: CASKPGTLYNSPLHF

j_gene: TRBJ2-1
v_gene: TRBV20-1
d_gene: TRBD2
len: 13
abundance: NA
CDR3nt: TGCAGTGCTAGCCAGCGGGAGATGAATGAGCAGTTCTTC
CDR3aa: CSASQREMNEQFF

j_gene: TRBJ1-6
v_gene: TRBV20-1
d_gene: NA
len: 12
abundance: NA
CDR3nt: TGCAGTGCTAGGGGCAGTAATTCACCCCTCCACTTT
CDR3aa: CSARGSNSPLHF

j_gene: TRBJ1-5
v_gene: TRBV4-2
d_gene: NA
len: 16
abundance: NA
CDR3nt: TGTGCCAGCAGCCAAGTCTCCACCGACTCCGATCAGCCCCAGCATTTT
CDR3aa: CASSQVSTDSDQPQHF

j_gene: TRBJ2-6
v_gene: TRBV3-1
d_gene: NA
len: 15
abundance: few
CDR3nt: TGTGCCAGCAGTCTGTGGGTCTCTGGGGCCAACGTCCTGACTTTC
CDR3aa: CASSLWVSGANVLTF

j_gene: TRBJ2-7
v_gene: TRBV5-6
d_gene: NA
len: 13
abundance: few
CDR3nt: TGTGCCAGCAGCTTATGGGGGGCCTACGAGCAGTACTTC
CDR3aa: CASSLWGAYEQYF

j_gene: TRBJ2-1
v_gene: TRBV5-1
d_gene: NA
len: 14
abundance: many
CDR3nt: TGCGCCAGCAGCTTGCCGGGGCCTGACAATGAGCAGTTCTTC
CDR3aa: CASSLPGPDNEQFF

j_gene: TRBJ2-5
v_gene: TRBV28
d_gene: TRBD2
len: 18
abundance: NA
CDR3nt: TGTGCCAGCAGTTCCGGCAAACCCATAGCGGGAGGTTTAGAGACCCAGTACTTC
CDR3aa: CASSSGKPIAGGLETQYF

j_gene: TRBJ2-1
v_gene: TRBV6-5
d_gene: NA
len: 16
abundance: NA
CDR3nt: TGTGCCAGCAGTTACTCCCGGGACATCTCCTACAATGAGCAGTTCTTC
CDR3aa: CASSYSRDISYNEQFF

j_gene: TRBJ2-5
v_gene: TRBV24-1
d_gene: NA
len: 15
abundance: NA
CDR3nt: TGTGCCACCAGTGATTTGCTGGACAGAGTAGAGACCCAGTACTTC
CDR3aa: CATSDLLDRVETQYF

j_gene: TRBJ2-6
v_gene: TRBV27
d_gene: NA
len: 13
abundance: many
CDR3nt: TGTGCCAGCAGTTTACGAGGGGCCAACGTCCTGACTTTC
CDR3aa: CASSLRGANVLTF

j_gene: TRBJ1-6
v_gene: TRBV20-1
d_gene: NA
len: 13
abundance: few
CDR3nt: TGCAGTGCCGAGGCCAGGGGTAATTCACCCCTCCACTTT
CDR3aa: CSAEARGNSPLHF

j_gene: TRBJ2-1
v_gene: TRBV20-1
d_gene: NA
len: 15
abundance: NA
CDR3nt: TGCAGTGCTAGAGATGGGTCGGGGTCCTACAATGAGCAGTTCTTC
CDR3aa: CSARDGSGSYNEQFF

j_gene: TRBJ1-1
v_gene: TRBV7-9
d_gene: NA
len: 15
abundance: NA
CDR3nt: TGTGCCAGCAGCTTACTGGGACACGAGATAACTGAAGCTTTCTTT
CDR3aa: CASSLLGHEITEAFF

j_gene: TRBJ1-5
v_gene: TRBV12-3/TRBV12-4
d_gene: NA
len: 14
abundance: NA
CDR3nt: TGTGCCAGCAGGCCACAGGGAGGTTATCAGCCCCAGCATTTT
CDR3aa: CASRPQGGYQPQHF

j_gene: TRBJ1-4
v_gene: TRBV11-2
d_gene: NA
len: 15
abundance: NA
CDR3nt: TGTGCCAGCAGCTTAGACTCAACTGGAGGTGAAAAACTGTTTTTT
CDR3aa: CASSLDSTGGEKLFF

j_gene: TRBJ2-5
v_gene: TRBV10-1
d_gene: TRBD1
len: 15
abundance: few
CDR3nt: TGCGCCAGCAGTGAAAGACAGGGTGGCCAAGAGACCCAGTACTTC
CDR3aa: CASSERQGGQETQYF

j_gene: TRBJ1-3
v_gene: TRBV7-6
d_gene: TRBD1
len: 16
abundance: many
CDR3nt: TGTGCCAGCAGCCCCTCGACAGGGGGGGGTGGAAACACCATATATTTT
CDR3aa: CASSPSTGGGGNTIYF

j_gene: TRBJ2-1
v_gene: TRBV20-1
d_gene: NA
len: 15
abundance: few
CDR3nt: TGCAGTGCACGGACTGTACCGTTTGCCCACAATGAGCAGTTCTTC
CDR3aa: CSARTVPFAHNEQFF

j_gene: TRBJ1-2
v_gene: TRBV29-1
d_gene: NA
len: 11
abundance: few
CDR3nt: TGCAGCGTTGGGGGGGGTTGGAGCTACACCTTC
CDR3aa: CSVGGGWSYTF

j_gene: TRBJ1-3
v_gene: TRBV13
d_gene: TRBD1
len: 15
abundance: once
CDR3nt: TGTGCCAGCAGCCCCGGACAGGCGAAGGGAAACACCATATATTTT
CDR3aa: CASSPGQAKGNTIYF

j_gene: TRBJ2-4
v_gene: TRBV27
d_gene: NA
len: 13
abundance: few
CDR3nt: TGTGCCAGCAGTTTAAACAGAAAAAACATTCAGTACTTC
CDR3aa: CASSLNRKNIQYF

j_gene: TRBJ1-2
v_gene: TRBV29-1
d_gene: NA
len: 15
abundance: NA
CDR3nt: TGCAGCGTTGAAGGTCCGGGGGGGCAAATCTATGGCTACACCTTC
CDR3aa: CSVEGPGGQIYGYTF

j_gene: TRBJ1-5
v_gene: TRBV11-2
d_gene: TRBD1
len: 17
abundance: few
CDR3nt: TGTGCCAGCAGCCAGGCTGGACAGGGTATTGACAATCAGCCCCAGCATTTT
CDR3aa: CASSQAGQGIDNQPQHF

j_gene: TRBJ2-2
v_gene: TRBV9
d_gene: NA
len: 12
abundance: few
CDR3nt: TGTGCCAGCAGCGTAAGTAACGAGGAGCTGTTTTTT
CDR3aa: CASSVSNEELFF

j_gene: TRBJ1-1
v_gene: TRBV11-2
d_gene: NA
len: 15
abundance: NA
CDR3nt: TGTGCCAGCAGCTTAGCAGGGTCCATGAACACTGAAGCTTTCTTT
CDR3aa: CASSLAGSMNTEAFF

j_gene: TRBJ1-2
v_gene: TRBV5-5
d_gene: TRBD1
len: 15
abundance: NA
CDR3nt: TGTGCCAGCAGCTCCGGACAGGGGAGTGTGTATGGCTACACCTTC
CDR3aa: CASSSGQGSVYGYTF

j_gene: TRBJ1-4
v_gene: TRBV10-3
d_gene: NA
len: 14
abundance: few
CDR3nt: TGTGCCATCAGTGGTTCAGGGAATAATGAAAAACTGTTTTTT
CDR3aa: CAISGSGNNEKLFF

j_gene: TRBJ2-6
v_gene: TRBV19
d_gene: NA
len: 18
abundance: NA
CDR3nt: TGTGCCAGTAGTATAACTCAAATCACTTACTCTGGGGCCAACGTCCTGACTTTC
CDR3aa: CASSITQITYSGANVLTF

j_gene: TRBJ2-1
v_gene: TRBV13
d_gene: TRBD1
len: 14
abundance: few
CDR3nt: TGTGCCAGCAGCCGGCAGGGGGCTAGGAATGAGCAGTTCTTC
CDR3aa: CASSRQGARNEQFF

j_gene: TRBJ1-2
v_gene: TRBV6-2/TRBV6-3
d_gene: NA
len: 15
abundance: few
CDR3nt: TGTGCCAGCATATCCAACCCGCTCTTGGTTTATGGCTACACCTTC
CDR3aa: CASISNPLLVYGYTF

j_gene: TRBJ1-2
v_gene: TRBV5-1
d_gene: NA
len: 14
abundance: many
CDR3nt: TGCGCCAGCAGCCAAACCGGTGTTGGGTATGGCTACACCTTC
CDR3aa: CASSQTGVGYGYTF

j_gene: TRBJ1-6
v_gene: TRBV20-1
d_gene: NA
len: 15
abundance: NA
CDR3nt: TGCAGTGCCCCAAGTTCAGGGCTAGGGACCTCACCCCTCCACTTT
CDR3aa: CSAPSSGLGTSPLHF